One sample yielded the 31 T cell receptor beta chains listed below, sequenced in a study of beta chain features in type 1 diabetes. Points from the study as a whole: For Type 1 diabetes patients, all four CD4+ subsets carried TCRB CDR3s that were moderately but significantly shorter.

Sequenced material consisted of expressed TCRB transcripts (all of the isolated RNA was reverse transcribed). TCRdb's copy holds only in-frame clones and misses some; the assay was immunoSEQ multiplex PCR. The sample carries over 200,000 clones, roughly a tenth recorded once. These receptors lack a known antigen. The sequenced sample consisted of naive CD4+ T cells from blood. The receptors originated from a man between 25 and 39 years old with type 1 diabetes.

This clone was detected a few times. The chain recombines TRBV15 with TRBJ2-7; TRBD1 matches 9 bases. Germline CDR1 is LNHNV and CDR2 is YYDKDF (reference sequence). The CDR3 runs to 15 residues. Trimming at V came to 0 bases and at J to 6 bases, leaving 6 bases not matched to a gene. CDR3 residues: CATSRDWDRAFEQYF. Here the CDR3 DNA reads TGTGCCACCAGCAGAGATTGGGACAGGGCGTTCGAGCAGTACTTC. Full variable domain (rest looked up from reference TRBV15 and TRBJ2-7): DAMVIQNPRYQVTQFGKPVTLSCSQTLNHNVMYWYQQKSSQAPKLLFHYYDKDFNNEADTPDNFQSRRPNTSFCFLDIRSPGLGDTAMYLCATSRDWDRAFEQYFGPGTRLTVT.

V and J are TRBV30 and TRBJ1-4; no definite D call. The length of the CDR3 is 13 residues. V lost 2 bases and J 0 bases, leaving 4 bases between the germline ends. The germline V gene encodes CDR1 GTSNPN and CDR2 SVGIG (reference sequence). DNA of the CDR3: TGTGCCTGGAGTCTACCAACTAATGAAAAACTGTTTTTT. Its translation: CAWSLPTNEKLFF. Based on the CDR3 plus reference TRBV30 and TRBJ1-4, the full variable domain is SQTIHQWPATLVQPVGSPLSLECTVEGTSNPNLYWYRQAAGRGLQLLFYSVGIGQISSEVPQNLSASRPQDRQFILSSKKLLLSDSGFYLCAWSLPTNEKLFFGSGTQLSVL.

This clone has just a few counts. This chain uses TRBV5-1 with TRBJ1-3, with D unclear. V was trimmed by 4 bases and J by 3 bases, leaving 11 bases between them. CDR3 size: 14 residues. CDR1 and CDR2 from the germline V gene are SGHRS and YFSETQ. CDR3 coding DNA: TGCGCCAGCAGCCCCAGTCCGATTGGAAACACCATATATTTT. Its protein is CASSPSPIGNTIYF.

There are a few counts of this clone. V and J are TRBV6-6 and TRBJ2-7, with 8 bases fitting TRBD1. The CDR3 has 14 amino acids. With V trimmed by 6 bases and J by 3 bases, 7 bases remained unmatched. CDR1 MNHNY and CDR2 SVGAGI come from the germline V gene (reference sequence). Here the CDR3 DNA reads TGTGCCAGCAGCCAGGGGACAGGACTCTACGAGCAGTACTTC. It yields the protein CASSQGTGLYEQYF.

The V call is TRBV19, the J call TRBJ2-6, with D uncertain. The germline V and J ends were trimmed by 8 bases and 0 bases, with 11 bases remaining between them. CDR1 LNHDA and CDR2 SQIVND come from the germline V gene (reference sequence). The CDR3 is 15 amino acids. CDR3: CASESSRSGANVLTF. The CDR3 DNA sequence: TGTGCCAGTGAGTCCTCTCGCTCTGGGGCCAACGTCCTGACTTTC. The full variable domain, in which reference TRBV19 and TRBJ2-6 provide the parts outside the CDR3, is DGGITQSPKYLFRKEGQNVTLSCEQNLNHDAMYWYRQDPGQGLRLIYYSQIVNDFQKGDIAEGYSVSREKKESFPLTVTSAQKNPTAFYLCASESSRSGANVLTFGAGSRLTVL.

The chain links TRBV7-3 to TRBJ1-1, with D perhaps TRBD1 (5 bases). Trimming shortened V by 5 bases and J by 4 bases, and 14 bases separated the two germline ends. Germline CDR1 reads SGHTA; CDR2 reads FQGTGA. This CDR3 has 14 amino acids. CDR3 coding DNA: TGTGCCAGCAGCGCCCAGGGTCGGAGCACTGAAGCTTTCTTT. Amino acids: CASSAQGRSTEAFF.

There are a few counts of this clone. This chain links TRBV9 with TRBJ2-7; the D gene is possibly TRBD2 (6 bases). With 0 bases removed from V and 6 bases from J, the gap between germline ends came to 13 bases. This CDR3 is built from 14 residues. The V gene's germline CDR1 is SGDLS and CDR2 YYNGEE. CDR3 coding DNA: TGTGCCAGCAGCGTAGAGGGCGGGGCGCTCGAGCAGTACTTC. Translated, it gives CASSVEGGALEQYF.

CDR3 loop: CASSDRASTDTQYF. The CDR3 coding sequence is TGTGCCAGCAGCGACAGGGCCTCCACAGATACGCAGTATTTT. The V call is TRBV4-2, the J call TRBJ2-3; 7 bases are shared with TRBD1. The CDR3 runs to 14 residues. Germline CDR1 reads LGHNA; CDR2 reads YNFKEQ. V was pared by 5 bases and J by 2 bases, with 4 bases of the junction left unmatched.

The V gene is TRBV30, the J gene TRBJ1-2; D not certain. Trimming stripped 0 bases from V and 6 bases from J, with 8 bases between. CDR1 is GTSNPN, CDR2 SVGIG, per germline (reference sequence). The CDR3 covers 12 residues. CDR3 in DNA: TGTGCCTGGAGTGTGGCCGGGAATGGCTACACCTTC. Encoded protein: CAWSVAGNGYTF.

The chain combines TRBV13 with TRBJ1-5; 7 bases map to TRBD1. The V and J ends lost 5 bases and 7 bases, in that order; junction bases with no gene match: 17. The CDR3 has 17 residues. Germline assignment: CDR1 PRHDT and CDR2 FYEKMQ (reference sequence). This CDR3 reads CASSQHRGSLGNQPQHF. The CDR3 DNA reads TGTGCCAGCAGCCAACACAGGGGCTCCTTAGGGAACCAGCCCCAGCATTTT.

In this sample, this clone turned up a few times. CDR3 residues: CASSIDTSVNQPQHF. The CDR3 DNA sequence: TGTGCCAGTAGTATAGATACCAGTGTCAATCAGCCCCAGCATTTT. The chain is built from TRBV19 and TRBJ1-5, with D uncertain. The CDR3 has 15 amino acids. Germline V gene lookup returns CDR1 LNHDA and CDR2 SQIVND (reference sequence). V was shortened by 0 bases and J by 3 bases, with 9 bases between the two germline ends. Full variable domain (rest looked up from reference TRBV19 and TRBJ1-5): DGGITQSPKYLFRKEGQNVTLSCEQNLNHDAMYWYRQDPGQGLRLIYYSQIVNDFQKGDIAEGYSVSREKKESFPLTVTSAQKNPTAFYLCASSIDTSVNQPQHFGDGTRLSIL.

The CDR3 nucleotides are TGTGCCAGCAGCGTAGTGCCCGCGGATACGCAGTATTTT. It codes for CASSVVPADTQYF. The chain couples TRBV9 to TRBJ2-3; D is ambiguous. V lost 0 bases, J lost 6 bases, and 8 bases lay in between. This CDR3 has 13 residues. CDR1 and CDR2 (germline): SGDLS, YYNGEE.

This clone was picked up a small number of times. The CDR3 protein is CASTSGQGIPALNSPLHF. For the CDR3, the DNA is TGTGCCAGCACAAGTGGGCAGGGGATACCTGCCCTCAATTCACCCCTCCACTTT. This sequence joins TRBV28 and TRBJ1-6; possible D gene TRBD1, 6 bases. Between the trimmed V and J ends, which lost 7 bases and 7 bases, there was a span of 26 bases. The CDR3 runs to 18 residues. Germline V gene data show CDR1 as MDHEN and CDR2 as SYDVKM.

This chain uses TRBV28 with TRBJ1-1; 10 nucleotides agree with TRBD1. Trimming cost V 10 bases and J 5 bases; bases outside gene matches: 4. Germline-derived CDR1 and CDR2 are MDHEN and SYDVKM. The CDR3 runs 12 residues. The CDR3 reads CATGTGVTEAFF. In DNA form, the CDR3 reads TGTGCCACCGGGACAGGGGTAACTGAAGCTTTCTTT.

The chain combines TRBV9 with TRBJ2-5; no definite D call. Germline V CDR1 and CDR2: SGDLS, YYNGEE. The CDR3 sequence is 13 residues long. V shed 3 bases and J shed 7 bases, with 13 bases lying between them. The CDR3 protein is CASSGAPGPTQYF. CDR3 nucleotide sequence: TGTGCCAGCAGCGGGGCACCCGGTCCGACCCAGTACTTC.

This clone was seen a handful of times. This chain connects TRBV28 to TRBJ2-5; 7 bases agree with TRBD2. This CDR3 contains 15 residues. Trimming at V came to 2 bases and at J to 5 bases, leaving 8 bases not matched to a gene. Germline V gives CDR1 MDHEN, CDR2 SYDVKM. CDR3 amino acids: CASSLPYGGVETQYF. CDR3 nucleotides: TGTGCCAGCAGTTTACCATATGGGGGGGTGGAGACCCAGTACTTC.

The chain recombines TRBV7-9 with TRBJ2-5; a possible D gene is TRBD2 (6 bases). Germline CDR1 SEHNR, CDR2 FQNEAQ (reference sequence). V was cut by 5 bases and J by 3 bases, with 13 bases left in between. The CDR3 covers 14 residues. The DNA of the CDR3 is TGTGCCAGCAGCCGACGGGGGACCGAAGAGACCCAGTACTTC. It codes for CASSRRGTEETQYF.

The rearrangement joins TRBV5-1 to TRBJ2-7, with 10 positions matching TRBD2. Germline V lookup: CDR1 SGHRS, CDR2 YFSETQ. The CDR3 consists of 14 residues. V lost 7 bases to trimming and J lost 0 bases; unmatched junction nucleotides: 4. Written as DNA, the CDR3 is TGCGCCAGCGCCGGGACTAGCGTCTCCTACGAGCAGTACTTC. It yields the protein CASAGTSVSYEQYF.

This clone was found a few times. This chain uses TRBV6-5 with TRBJ2-5, with TRBD1 matching 8 bases. Germline CDR1 MNHEY, CDR2 SVGAGI. Germline trimming cut 2 bases from V and 2 bases from J; bases unmatched to any gene: 4. This CDR3 has 15 amino acids. The CDR3 here is CASSYRGTGQETQYF. The CDR3 nucleotides read TGTGCCAGCAGTTACCGAGGGACAGGTCAAGAGACCCAGTACTTC.

This clone was observed a handful of times. The V and J genes are TRBV4-2 and TRBJ1-1; 10 bases map to TRBD1. With 0 bases clipped from V and 3 bases from J, the junction kept 1 base outside the gene matches. Per germline, CDR1 LGHNA and CDR2 YNFKEQ. CDR3 length equals 15 residues. CDR3 bases: TGTGCCAGCAGCCAAGATGGACAGGGGGACACTGAAGCTTTCTTT. Protein sequence: CASSQDGQGDTEAFF.

This chain links TRBV14 with TRBJ2-1, with D possibly TRBD2 on 5 matching bases. Germline-derived CDR1 and CDR2 are SGHDN and FVKESK. V was pared by 0 bases and J by 7 bases, with 13 bases between. The CDR3 extends over 15 amino acids. The CDR3 region is CASSQDWPRGNEQFF. The CDR3 DNA sequence: TGTGCCAGCAGCCAAGATTGGCCTCGGGGTAATGAGCAGTTCTTC.

The chain couples TRBV4-1 to TRBJ2-7, with 9 bases that match TRBD2. Trimming cost V 4 bases and J 3 bases; bases outside gene matches: 10. The CDR3 contains 16 residues. The germline V gene has CDR1 MGHRA and CDR2 YSYEKL. CDR3 loop: CASSLATAGGNYEQYF. The CDR3 region has the DNA TGCGCCAGCAGCCTTGCCACTGCGGGGGGGAACTACGAGCAGTACTTC.

The rearrangement uses TRBV12-5 and TRBJ2-5, with D maybe TRBD1 (5 bases). V was pared by 1 base and J by 1 base, with 10 bases between. Germline assignment: CDR1 LGHNT and CDR2 FRNRAP. This CDR3 region has 15 residues. CDR3 sequence reads: CASGLGTGPQETQYF. CDR3 bases: TGTGCTAGTGGTTTGGGTACAGGACCCCAAGAGACCCAGTACTTC.

This clone was detected a few times. The J gene is TRBJ1-1, the V gene TRBV7-9; TRBD1 agrees at 11 bases. CDR3 size: 14 residues. The junction had 4 bases not matched to a gene; V was cut back by 1 base and J by 9 bases. Per the germline V gene, CDR1 is SEHNR and CDR2 is FQNEAQ (reference sequence). CDR3 sequence (DNA): TGTGCCAGCAGCTTAGGGGACAGGGGGAGGAAAGCTTTCTTT. Translated, it gives CASSLGDRGRKAFF. Based on the CDR3 plus reference TRBV7-9 and TRBJ1-1, the full variable domain is DTGVSQNPRHKITKRGQNVTFRCDPISEHNRLYWYRQTLGQGPEFLTYFQNEAQLEKSRLLSDRFSAERPKGSFSTLEIQRTEQGDSAMYLCASSLGDRGRKAFFGQGTRLTVV.

This clone occurred a few times. V is TRBV5-1 and J is TRBJ2-3; D call uncertain. Germline loops: CDR1 SGHRS, CDR2 YFSETQ. The CDR3 runs 12 residues. Trimming shortened V by 5 bases and J by 1 base, and 5 bases separated the two germline ends. The DNA for the CDR3 is TGCGCCAGCAGACGGGGCACAGATACGCAGTATTTT. Amino acid sequence: CASRRGTDTQYF. Full variable domain (missing parts from reference TRBV5-1 and TRBJ2-3): KAGVTQTPRYLIKTRGQQVTLSCSPISGHRSVSWYQQTPGQGLQFLFEYFSETQRNKGNFPGRFSGRQFSNSRSEMNVSTLELGDSALYLCASRRGTDTQYFGPGTRLTVL.

This chain joins TRBV9 and TRBJ2-2, with D perhaps matching TRBD1 (5 bases). V dropped 4 bases and J dropped 0 bases, with 13 bases sitting between them. This CDR3 has 16 residues. The V gene's germline CDR1 is SGDLS and CDR2 YYNGEE. The CDR3 is CASSPRQFSNTGELFF. Here the CDR3 DNA reads TGTGCCAGCAGCCCAAGACAGTTCTCGAACACCGGGGAGCTGTTTTTT.

This clone was observed a handful of times. The chain combines TRBV18 with TRBJ2-6; D perhaps matches TRBD2 (6 bases). The CDR3 covers 15 residues. Trimming cost V 1 base and J 4 bases, with 8 bases left between them. The germline CDR1 and CDR2 sequences are KGHSH and LQKENI. CDR3: CASSPQEGGANVLTF. In DNA, the CDR3 is TGTGCCAGCTCACCACAGGAGGGCGGGGCCAACGTCCTGACTTTC.

This clone has just a few counts. This chain uses TRBV9 with TRBJ2-3; TRBD2 might be the D (5 bases). The CDR3 runs 16 residues. Germline V gene lookup returns CDR1 SGDLS and CDR2 YYNGEE. V shed 0 bases and J shed 0 bases, with 11 bases lying between them. The CDR3 nucleotides read TGTGCCAGCAGCGTAGGACTAATATCTAGCACAGATACGCAGTATTTT. Its translation is CASSVGLISSTDTQYF.

This clone was observed a handful of times. The gene calls are TRBV4-1 and TRBJ2-1, with 8 bases lining up with TRBD1. Germline V lookup: CDR1 MGHRA, CDR2 YSYEKL. With 3 bases clipped from V and 5 bases from J, the junction kept 3 bases outside the gene matches. The CDR3 sequence is 14 residues long. The CDR3 DNA follows: TGCGCCAGCAGCCACCCGGACAGGGACAATGAGCAGTTCTTC. As protein: CASSHPDRDNEQFF.

The CDR3 sequence is CASRRRGAGSNTGELFF. The CDR3 DNA reads as TGTGCCAGCCGACGGCGGGGGGCCGGGTCGAACACCGGGGAGCTGTTTTTT. The V gene is TRBV2, the J gene TRBJ2-2, with TRBD2 matching 8 bases. The CDR3 loop spans 17 amino acids. V lost 8 bases to trimming and J lost 0 bases; unmatched junction nucleotides: 11. Germline CDR1 is SNHLY and CDR2 is FYNNEI.

This chain joins TRBV19 and TRBJ1-2; tentatively, D is TRBD1 (6 bases). CDR3 length: 15 amino acids. V lost 8 bases and J lost 1, with 17 bases in between. Germline V gene data show CDR1 as LNHDA and CDR2 as SQIVND (reference sequence). CDR3 amino acids: CASRSPGQNNYGYTF. In DNA, the CDR3 is TGTGCCAGTCGAAGTCCGGGACAAAATAACTATGGCTACACCTTC.